Below, 27 T cell receptor beta chains from the same sample are listed, as sequenced in a study of T cell responses to AZD1222 COVID-19 vaccine. Method: immunoSEQ multiplex PCR; TCRdb's copy keeps in-frame clones and lacks some. This table holds approximately 89,000 clones, around 90% found once. The sample in question was peripheral blood, obtained on day 0 of AZD1222 vaccination. The receptors originated from an adult in good health.

V usage is TRBV28 and J usage is TRBJ1-1, with D hard to call. The CDR3 contains 11 residues. V dropped 4 bases and J dropped 1 base, with 1 base sitting between them. Germline loops: CDR1 MDHEN, CDR2 SYDVKM. CDR3 sequence (DNA): TGTGCCAGCAGTTCGAACACTGAAGCTTTCTTT. As protein: CASSSNTEAFF.

The gene calls are TRBV19 and TRBJ1-1, with 7 bases lining up with TRBD1. CDR3 length: 13 amino acids. J gave up 9 bases and V 0 bases, and 4 bases lay outside the gene matches. Germline loops: CDR1 LNHDA, CDR2 SQIVND (reference sequence). This chain's CDR3 is CASSIDRDSKAFF. CDR3 sequence (DNA): TGTGCCAGTAGTATAGATCGGGACAGTAAAGCTTTCTTT. Full variable domain (outside the CDR3, taken from reference TRBV19 and TRBJ1-1): DGGITQSPKYLFRKEGQNVTLSCEQNLNHDAMYWYRQDPGQGLRLIYYSQIVNDFQKGDIAEGYSVSREKKESFPLTVTSAQKNPTAFYLCASSIDRDSKAFFGQGTRLTVV.

The rearrangement links TRBV5-3 to TRBJ1-1; 7 positions agree with TRBD1. TRBV5-3 belongs to the ORF category, with a function that is uncertain. V dropped 0 bases and J dropped 10; count of bases not matched to a gene: 0. The CDR3 is made up of 11 amino acids. CDR3 DNA sequence: TGTGCCAGAAGCTTGGGACAGGGAGCTTTCTTT. Protein product: CARSLGQGAFF.

The chain has TRBV4-3 and TRBJ2-1; 13 bases line up with TRBD2. The V and J ends lost 0 bases and 7 bases, in that order; junction bases with no gene match: 3. The CDR3 consists of 16 residues. Looked up from germline, CDR1 is LGHNA and CDR2 is YSLEER. CDR3 region: CASSQDLLAGGNEQFF. CDR3 sequence (DNA): TGCGCCAGCAGCCAAGATTTACTAGCGGGAGGGAATGAGCAGTTCTTC.

This rearrangement joins TRBV7-2 to TRBJ2-1; D not resolved. The CDR3 has 13 amino acids. V was pared by 1 base and J by 3 bases, with 4 bases between. CDR1 SGHTA and CDR2 FQGNSA come from the germline V gene. CDR3 coding DNA: TGTGCCAGCAGCTTAGGACGCTACAATGAGCAGTTCTTC. Translated: CASSLGRYNEQFF.

This chain uses TRBV18 with TRBJ2-2; 10 nucleotides agree with TRBD2. The CDR3 runs 15 residues. After removal of 3 bases from V and 4 bases from J, the junction contained 2 bases not matched to a gene. From germline, CDR1 is KGHSH and CDR2 LQKENI. CDR3 sequence reads: CASSPGLASTGELFF. CDR3 coding DNA: TGTGCCAGCTCACCGGGACTAGCGAGCACCGGGGAGCTGTTTTTT.

V usage is TRBV28 and J usage is TRBJ2-7; 11 positions agree with TRBD2. CDR1 is MDHEN and CDR2 is SYDVKM in the germline V gene. The CDR3 has 15 residues. Trimming cost V 2 bases and J 2 bases; bases outside gene matches: 2. This CDR3 reads CASSLPLAGAYEQYF. Here the CDR3 DNA reads TGTGCCAGCAGTTTACCACTAGCGGGGGCCTACGAGCAGTACTTC. The full variable domain, rest sourced from reference TRBV28 and TRBJ2-7, is DVKVTQSSRYLVKRTGEKVFLECVQDMDHENMFWYRQDPGLGLRLIYFSYDVKMKEKGDIPEGYSVSREKKERFSLILESASTNQTSMYLCASSLPLAGAYEQYFGPGTRLTVT.

This clone was counted once. The chain recombines TRBV7-9 with TRBJ2-3; no clear D. The CDR3 length is 14 residues. Trimming removed 6 bases from V and 2 bases from J, with 12 bases in between. Germline V lookup: CDR1 SEHNR, CDR2 FQNEAQ (reference sequence). The CDR3 DNA reads TGTGCCAGCAGTGCAACATCGACCACAGATACGCAGTATTTT. Amino acids: CASSATSTTDTQYF.

This chain connects TRBV5-1 to TRBJ2-7; maybe TRBD2 (6 bases). The germline V and J ends were trimmed by 4 bases and 6 bases, with 17 bases remaining between them. Germline V lookup: CDR1 SGHRS, CDR2 YFSETQ. The CDR3 has 14 residues. CDR3 residues: CASSPGPGGIEQYF. In DNA form, the CDR3 reads TGCGCCAGCAGCCCCGGCCCCGGGGGAATCGAGCAGTACTTC.

Only one count was recorded for this clone. The chain recombines TRBV2 with TRBJ2-1; tentatively, D is TRBD1 (5 bases). Germline lookup yields CDR1 SNHLY and CDR2 FYNNEI. The V and J ends lost 8 bases and 4 bases respectively, with 9 bases between them. This CDR3 has 12 residues. CDR3 amino acids: CASQPGYNEQFF. The CDR3, as DNA: TGTGCCAGCCAGCCAGGGTACAATGAGCAGTTCTTC.

CDR3 nucleotides: TGTGCCAGCAGCTTCGGGCTAGCGGGAGTCGGGGAGCTGTTTTTT. Its protein product is CASSFGLAGVGELFF. V gene TRBV7-9 combines with J gene TRBJ2-2, with 10 positions matching TRBD2. The CDR3 length is 15 residues. With 3 bases clipped from V and 7 bases from J, the junction kept 5 bases outside the gene matches. CDR1 SEHNR and CDR2 FQNEAQ come from the germline V gene (reference sequence).

This chain uses TRBV4-1 with TRBJ2-7; 8 nucleotides align to TRBD1. Germline CDR1 is MGHRA and CDR2 is YSYEKL. The CDR3 spans 15 residues. With 4 bases clipped from V and 3 bases from J, the junction kept 8 bases outside the gene matches. The CDR3 loop is CASSRQTGTGYEQYF. CDR3 bases: TGCGCCAGCAGCCGACAGACCGGGACAGGCTACGAGCAGTACTTC.

The V and J genes are TRBV5-1 and TRBJ2-7, with D tentatively TRBD1 (5 bases). The germline V and J ends were trimmed by 0 bases and 6 bases, with 13 bases remaining between them. CDR3 length: 14 residues. The germline gives CDR1 SGHRS, CDR2 YFSETQ. In DNA, the CDR3 is TGCGCCAGCAGCTTGGTTCAGGGTGGACCCGAGCAGTACTTC. Amino acid sequence: CASSLVQGGPEQYF.

This clone appeared once. V and J are TRBV30 and TRBJ2-7, with TRBD1 as a possible D gene (5 bases). Deletions cut 4 bases from V and 7 bases from J, with 20 bases between. Per germline, CDR1 GTSNPN and CDR2 SVGIG (reference sequence). CDR3 length equals 14 residues. The chain's CDR3 is CAWTAWGRGWEQYF. DNA for the CDR3: TGTGCCTGGACCGCATGGGGTAGGGGATGGGAGCAGTACTTC.

V usage is TRBV7-9 and J usage is TRBJ1-5; D is unresolved. Looked up from germline, CDR1 is SEHNR and CDR2 is FQNEAQ (reference sequence). The CDR3 extends over 16 amino acids. V was shortened by 1 base and J by 0 bases, with 10 bases between the two germline ends. The CDR3 sequence: CASSLEAGYSNQPQHF. In DNA form, the CDR3 reads TGTGCCAGCAGCTTAGAGGCGGGGTATAGCAATCAGCCCCAGCATTTT.

The rearrangement links TRBV21-1 to TRBJ2-1; the table names TRBD2, a call not compared with the DNA. TRBV21-1 is labeled a pseudogene. CDR3 length: 16 amino acids. The CDR3 DNA reads as TGTGCAGCAGCAAACACAGGACTAGCGGACAGCAATGAGCAGTTCTTC. Translating it yields CAAANTGLADSNEQFF.

The chain employs TRBV28 and TRBJ2-1; D uncertain. The V end lost 0 bases, the J end lost 0 bases, and 9 bases lay between the germline ends. The CDR3 spans 16 residues. Per the germline V gene, CDR1 is MDHEN and CDR2 is SYDVKM. Here the CDR3 reads CASSLWVIRSYNEQFF. The CDR3 DNA reads TGTGCCAGCAGTTTATGGGTTATCCGCTCCTACAATGAGCAGTTCTTC.

This clone appeared once. The genes are TRBV19 and TRBJ1-1, with 7 bases aligning to TRBD1. With V trimmed by 7 bases and J by 5 bases, 7 bases remained unmatched. This CDR3 comprises 13 residues. Germline V CDR1 and CDR2: LNHDA, SQIVND (reference sequence). The CDR3 spells CASIRTGETEAFF. The DNA for the CDR3 is TGTGCCAGTATCCGAACAGGGGAGACTGAAGCTTTCTTT.

The chain carries TRBV27 and TRBJ2-3; D is ambiguous. Looked up from germline, CDR1 is MNHEY and CDR2 is SMNVEV (reference sequence). This CDR3 contains 13 residues. With 2 bases removed from V and 2 bases from J, the gap between germline ends came to 5 bases. The CDR3 region is CASSLGSTDTQYF. CDR3 nucleotides: TGTGCCAGCAGTTTAGGGTCCACAGATACGCAGTATTTT.

V is TRBV19 and J is TRBJ2-7; 8 bases align to TRBD1. There are 15 residues in the CDR3. The V and J ends lost 1 base and 1 base, in that order; junction bases with no gene match: 3. CDR1 is LNHDA and CDR2 is SQIVND in the germline V gene (reference sequence). The CDR3 region is CASSIVDRGSYEQYF. CDR3 DNA sequence: TGTGCCAGTAGTATAGTAGACAGGGGATCCTACGAGCAGTACTTC. The variable domain in full, completed from reference TRBV19 and TRBJ2-7, reads DGGITQSPKYLFRKEGQNVTLSCEQNLNHDAMYWYRQDPGQGLRLIYYSQIVNDFQKGDIAEGYSVSREKKESFPLTVTSAQKNPTAFYLCASSIVDRGSYEQYFGPGTRLTVT.

This chain joins TRBV19 and TRBJ2-1; 9 bases are shared with TRBD2. The length of the CDR3 is 17 residues. The V and J ends lost 4 bases and 3 bases, in that order; junction bases with no gene match: 10. Germline CDR1 LNHDA, CDR2 SQIVND (reference sequence). The CDR3 bases are TGTGCCAGTAGTACCTCGACTAGCGGAACCTTCTACAATGAGCAGTTCTTC. Residues: CASSTSTSGTFYNEQFF. Full variable domain (missing parts from reference TRBV19 and TRBJ2-1): DGGITQSPKYLFRKEGQNVTLSCEQNLNHDAMYWYRQDPGQGLRLIYYSQIVNDFQKGDIAEGYSVSREKKESFPLTVTSAQKNPTAFYLCASSTSTSGTFYNEQFFGPGTRLTVL.

The chain uses TRBV28 and TRBJ2-7, with 12 bases aligning to TRBD2. This CDR3 is built from 17 residues. Germline CDR1 and CDR2: MDHEN and SYDVKM. For the CDR3, the DNA is TGTGTCGGATACGAGAGACTAGCGGGAGCAAGCTCCTACGAGCAGTACTTC. Its translation is CVGYERLAGASSYEQYF.

The chain links TRBV5-5 to TRBJ2-1; D unresolved. CDR3 length: 11 residues. V was clipped by 4 bases and J by 7 bases, with 6 bases between them. The germline V gene has CDR1 SGHKS and CDR2 YYEKEE (reference sequence). Here the CDR3 reads CASSALNEQFF. The CDR3 DNA is TGTGCCAGCAGCGCCCTAAATGAGCAGTTCTTC.

The V call is TRBV11-2, the J call TRBJ1-4, with TRBD1 identical over 8 bases. Germline CDR1 reads SGHAT; CDR2 reads FQNNGV. There are 14 residues in the CDR3. Trimming cost V 2 bases and J 5 bases; bases outside gene matches: 1. CDR3 sequence (DNA): TGTGCCAGCAGCTTAAGGACAGGGAATGAAAAACTGTTTTTT. This gives the protein CASSLRTGNEKLFF.

This clone appeared a single time. The CDR3 DNA follows: TGTGCCAGCAGCCCTAGCGGGAGGAGATCCTGGGAGACCCAGTACTTC. Its protein product is CASSPSGRRSWETQYF. The chain joins TRBV16 to TRBJ2-5, with TRBD2 matching 11 bases. Germline CDR1 is KGHSY and CDR2 is FQNENV. This CDR3 has 16 amino acids. Trimming at V came to 4 bases and at J to 5 bases, leaving 9 bases not matched to a gene.

The chain joins TRBV24-1 to TRBJ2-5; D remains unclear. The CDR3 totals 15 residues. The germline V and J ends were trimmed by 0 bases and 1 base, with 8 bases remaining between them. Germline CDR1 is KGHDR and CDR2 is SFDVKD. CDR3 coding DNA: TGTGCCACCAGTGATTTGACGCAAGCCCAAGAGACCCAGTACTTC. Translation: CATSDLTQAQETQYF.

The chain combines TRBV19 with TRBJ1-1, with TRBD1 as a possible D gene (5 bases). The germline V gene encodes CDR1 LNHDA and CDR2 SQIVND (reference sequence). The CDR3 runs to 13 residues. V gave up 7 bases and J gave up 2 bases, with 11 bases separating them. The CDR3 DNA reads as TGTGCCAGTACCCGGGGCTTTAACACTGAAGCTTTCTTT. Amino acids: CASTRGFNTEAFF. The full variable domain, completed using reference TRBV19 and TRBJ1-1, is DGGITQSPKYLFRKEGQNVTLSCEQNLNHDAMYWYRQDPGQGLRLIYYSQIVNDFQKGDIAEGYSVSREKKESFPLTVTSAQKNPTAFYLCASTRGFNTEAFFGQGTRLTVV.